Shown below are 22 T cell receptor beta chains from a single sample sequenced in a study of T cell repertoires in cytomegalovirus infection. MiXCR, applied by TCRdb to the reads, yields one record per CDR3 protein. This table holds about 150,000 distinct CDR3 sequences, 17% found once. Source material: CD8+ T cells from PBMCs. All receptors derive from a human donor in good health (CMV status not recorded). Some clones in this sample may be carry-over from other donors' samples.

This clonotype occurred many times. The rearrangement uses TRBV4-2 and TRBJ1-1; D ambiguous. Trimming cost V 1 base and J 1 base, with 1 base left between them. Germline V gene data show CDR1 as LGHNA and CDR2 as YNFKEQ. CDR3 size: 12 residues. CDR3 nucleotides: TGTGCCAGCAGCCAAGCGAACACTGAAGCTTTCTTT. It is translated as CASSQANTEAFF.

This clonotype was found many times. V usage is TRBV7-2 and J usage is TRBJ1-1, with TRBD1 as a possible D gene (6 bases). The V gene's germline CDR1 is SGHTA and CDR2 FQGNSA. The V and J ends lost 0 bases and 1 base respectively, with 9 bases between them. The CDR3 totals 15 residues. The CDR3 sequence is CASSLAPGQNTEAFF. The CDR3 DNA sequence: TGTGCCAGCAGCTTAGCCCCGGGACAGAACACTGAAGCTTTCTTT.

This chain connects TRBV27 to TRBJ1-1; 9 nucleotides line up with TRBD1. The junction had 7 bases not matched to a gene; V was cut back by 5 bases and J by 6 bases. Germline V lookup: CDR1 MNHEY, CDR2 SMNVEV (reference sequence). The CDR3 contains 14 residues. The DNA for the CDR3 is TGTGCCAGCAGTACAACAGGGGGCGGCGCTGAAGCTTTCTTT. The encoded protein is CASSTTGGGAEAFF.

This chain's CDR3 is CSVEDRVLLPYEQYF. CDR3 coding DNA: TGCAGCGTTGAAGATCGAGTACTCCTGCCCTACGAGCAGTACTTC. The chain links TRBV29-1 to TRBJ2-7; D unresolved. The CDR3 length is 15 residues. CDR1 and CDR2 from the germline V gene are SQVTM and ANQGSEA. The V end was cut by 0 bases, the J end by 2 bases, with 14 bases between.

The V and J genes are TRBV7-2 and TRBJ2-7; a weak D match, TRBD2 (6 bases). There are 13 residues in the CDR3. V dropped 4 bases and J dropped 6 bases, with 13 bases sitting between them. The germline V gene has CDR1 SGHTA and CDR2 FQGNSA. The CDR3 region is CASSSGGSREQYF. DNA for the CDR3: TGTGCCAGCAGCTCCGGAGGGAGCCGCGAGCAGTACTTC. The entire variable domain, with the rest obtained from reference TRBV7-2 and TRBJ2-7, is as follows: GAGVSQSPSNKVTEKGKDVELRCDPISGHTALYWYRQSLGQGLEFLIYFQGNSAPDKSGLPSDRFSAERTGGSVSTLTIQRTQQEDSAVYLCASSSGGSREQYFGPGTRLTVT.

The rearrangement links TRBV14 to TRBJ2-5; perhaps TRBD2 as D (5 bases). The CDR3 has 16 residues. Germline values: CDR1 SGHDN, CDR2 FVKESK. The V and J ends lost 0 bases and 3 bases respectively, with 14 bases between them. The CDR3 is CASSQEWAAREETQYF. CDR3 in DNA: TGTGCCAGCAGCCAAGAATGGGCAGCGAGGGAAGAGACCCAGTACTTC.

The V gene is TRBV7-9, the J gene TRBJ2-5; TRBD1 is a possible D gene (6 bases). CDR3 length: 14 amino acids. Between the trimmed V and J ends, which lost 4 bases and 5 bases, there was a span of 14 bases. Per the germline V gene, CDR1 is SEHNR and CDR2 is FQNEAQ (reference sequence). CDR3 sequence: CASSSVQGKETQYF. CDR3 coding DNA: TGTGCCAGCAGCTCGGTACAGGGAAAGGAGACCCAGTACTTC.

The chain combines TRBV7-6 with TRBJ2-7, with TRBD1 as a possible D gene (5 bases). Germline lookup yields CDR1 SGHVS and CDR2 FNYEAQ. The CDR3 has 12 residues. The V end lost 6 bases, the J end lost 7 bases, and 13 bases lay between the germline ends. The CDR3 loop reads CASRGSGWEQYF. The CDR3 region has the DNA TGTGCCAGCAGGGGCTCAGGGTGGGAGCAGTACTTC.

This clonotype occurred a few times. The CDR3 loop is CASRGTGTDTQYF. The DNA of the CDR3 is TGTGCGTCGCGCGGGACAGGTACAGATACGCAGTATTTT. The genes are TRBV7-8 and TRBJ2-3; TRBD1 agrees at 8 bases. Per the germline V gene, CDR1 is SGHVS and CDR2 is FQNEAQ. This CDR3 contains 13 residues.

This clonotype was recorded a few times. V and J are TRBV9 and TRBJ2-1; D unresolved. V was shortened by 4 bases and J by 11 bases, with 13 bases between the two germline ends. Germline V gives CDR1 SGDLS, CDR2 YYNGEE. This CDR3 spans 12 amino acids. The CDR3 loop reads CASSPSNLKQFF. The CDR3 region has the DNA TGTGCCAGCAGCCCCAGTAATCTGAAGCAGTTCTTC.

Here the CDR3 DNA reads TGCAGCGTTCTTCACACCGGGGAGCTGTTTTTT. It specifies CSVLHTGELFF. The chain joins TRBV29-1 to TRBJ2-2; no clear D. The germline gives CDR1 SQVTM, CDR2 ANQGSEA. The CDR3 loop spans 11 amino acids. V was cut by 5 bases and J by 3 bases, with 4 bases left in between.

This clonotype was observed a handful of times. The chain carries TRBV6-2 or TRBV6-3 and TRBJ1-5; no clear D gene. The germline V gene encodes CDR1 MNHEY and CDR2 SVGEGT. Between the trimmed V and J ends, which lost 0 bases and 6 bases, there was a span of 9 bases. The CDR3 runs 14 residues. The CDR3: CASSYSLSVQPQHF. Here the CDR3 DNA reads TGTGCCAGCAGTTACTCGTTGAGCGTTCAGCCCCAGCATTTT.

In this sample, this clonotype turned up a few times. J is TRBJ1-1 and V is TRBV7-9; no firm D call. Germline CDR1 and CDR2: SEHNR and FQNEAQ (reference sequence). This CDR3 comprises 15 residues. Deletions cut 4 bases from V and 1 base from J, with 13 bases between. This CDR3 is CASSSTIGENTEAFF. Written as DNA, the CDR3 is TGTGCCAGCAGCTCGACAATCGGAGAGAACACTGAAGCTTTCTTT.

The chain combines TRBV29-1 with TRBJ1-2, with unresolved D. Trimming left V 3 bases short and J 8 bases short, with 16 bases between. The germline V gene encodes CDR1 SQVTM and CDR2 ANQGSEA. The CDR3 is made up of 13 amino acids. The CDR3 protein is CSVDQLDLRGYTF. CDR3 DNA: TGCAGCGTTGACCAATTGGATTTGAGGGGCTACACCTTC.

The V gene is TRBV6-2 or TRBV6-3, the J gene TRBJ2-1; TRBD2 matches at 10 bases. Trimming removed 6 bases from V and 5 bases from J; junction bases left unmatched: 19. The V gene's germline CDR1 is MNHEY and CDR2 SVGEGT. This CDR3 has 19 amino acids. CDR3 in DNA: TGTGCCAGCAGAACCGGCCTACGGGGACTAGCGACTTTCCACAATGAGCAGTTCTTC. Translating gives CASRTGLRGLATFHNEQFF.

This chain connects TRBV19 to TRBJ2-1, with 9 bases fitting TRBD2. V gave up 5 bases and J gave up 9 bases; unmatched junction bases: 11. This CDR3 is 15 amino acids long. CDR1 and CDR2 from the germline V gene are LNHDA and SQIVND (reference sequence). CDR3 residues: CASSPIAGVGSEQFF. The CDR3, as DNA: TGTGCCAGTAGTCCAATAGCGGGAGTAGGAAGTGAGCAGTTCTTC.

The chain combines TRBV7-8 with TRBJ2-3; D not resolved. The CDR3 consists of 13 residues. Germline CDR1 is SGHVS and CDR2 is FQNEAQ. With 5 bases removed from V and 0 bases from J, the gap between germline ends came to 6 bases. For the CDR3, the DNA is TGTGCCAGCAGCACCCTTAGCACAGATACGCAGTATTTT. Translation: CASSTLSTDTQYF.

This clonotype was observed a handful of times. The chain has TRBV6-5 and TRBJ2-5; no clear D gene. Per germline, CDR1 MNHEY and CDR2 SVGAGI. The germline V and J ends were trimmed by 7 bases and 3 bases, with 12 bases remaining between them. The CDR3 extends over 13 amino acids. The CDR3: CASTERPKETQYF. Here the CDR3 DNA reads TGTGCCAGCACCGAGAGACCTAAAGAGACCCAGTACTTC.

This clonotype has just a few counts. This chain joins TRBV6-2 or TRBV6-3 and TRBJ2-1, with 9 bases fitting TRBD2. Germline lookup yields CDR1 MNHEY and CDR2 SVGEGT. Trimming cost V 1 base and J 5 bases; bases outside gene matches: 3. The CDR3 runs 15 residues. The CDR3 DNA follows: TGTGCCAGCAGTTACTGGCGCGGGAGGGACAATGAGCAGTTCTTC. It is translated as CASSYWRGRDNEQFF.

Worth noting for this clonotype: Relative to the germline gene, one junction end is altered; a read error may explain this. The chain couples TRBV6-5 to TRBJ2-1; TRBD1 or TRBD2 may be the D gene (5 bases each). Looked up from germline, CDR1 is MNHEY and CDR2 is SVGAGI. This CDR3 region has 17 residues. The CDR3 nucleotides are TGTGACAGCAGTTACTCCGGGACGGCGAGCTCCTACAATGAGCAGTTCTTC. Translated, it gives CDSSYSGTASSYNEQFF.

In this sample, this clonotype turned up a few times. The rearrangement links TRBV7-6 to TRBJ2-3; possible D gene TRBD2, 6 bases. The V end lost 0 bases, the J end lost 0 bases, and 13 bases lay between the germline ends. The CDR3 is 17 residues long. The germline V gene encodes CDR1 SGHVS and CDR2 FNYEAQ. The CDR3 protein is CASSLARSSESTDTQYF. As DNA, the CDR3 is TGTGCCAGCAGCTTAGCGAGGTCTAGCGAAAGCACAGATACGCAGTATTTT.

There are a few counts of this clonotype. Relative to the germline gene, one junction end is altered; a read error may explain this. The chain's CDR3 is CASSAPGGTEAIF. In DNA form, the CDR3 reads TGTGCCAGCAGTGCCCCGGGCGGCACTGAAGCTATCTTT. The rearrangement joins TRBV28 to TRBJ1-1; D unclear. The CDR3 sequence is 13 residues long. Germline V gene data show CDR1 as MDHEN and CDR2 as SYDVKM.